One sample yielded the 17 T cell receptor beta chains listed below, sequenced in a study of siplizumab effects on memory and regulatory T cells. Sequenced by immunoSEQ multiplex PCR; TCRdb stores in-frame clones only, minus some. There are approximately 50,000 clones in the sample; over 90% occur only once, and approximately 17% lies in the top ten. The sample taken for sequencing was CD8+ T cells sorted from blood. These receptors originate from a human donor in good health.

J is TRBJ2-1 and V is TRBV5-1; unclear D gene. Germline CDR1 SGHRS, CDR2 YFSETQ. Trimming took 5 bases from V and 5 from J, leaving 14 bases between them. The CDR3 spans 14 residues. Here the CDR3 DNA reads TGCGCCAGCAGTCAGTGGGGTCTAGACAATGAGCAGTTCTTC. Its translation: CASSQWGLDNEQFF.

The chain is built from TRBV7-9 and TRBJ1-6, with unresolved D. From germline, CDR1 is SEHNR and CDR2 FQNEAQ (reference sequence). There are 14 residues in the CDR3. Trimming left V 1 base short and J 7 bases short, with 8 bases between. The CDR3 region has the DNA TGTGCCAGCAGCTTAGGGGCCGTAAATTCACCCCTCCACTTT. Its translation is CASSLGAVNSPLHF.

The V call is TRBV10-2, the J call TRBJ1-4; D is unresolved. V was shortened by 4 bases and J by 7 bases, with 1 base between the two germline ends. The CDR3 extends over 10 amino acids. CDR1 WSHSY and CDR2 SAAADI come from the germline V gene. The CDR3 bases are TGCGCCAGCAGTGGTGAAAAACTGTTTTTT. The encoded protein is CASSGEKLFF.

V and J are TRBV28 and TRBJ2-7; TRBD2 matches 10 bases. The CDR3 consists of 17 residues. V lost 4 bases to trimming and J lost 2 bases; unmatched junction nucleotides: 11. Germline lookup yields CDR1 MDHEN and CDR2 SYDVKM. CDR3 residues: CASSSLLIAGGAYEQYF. For the CDR3, the DNA is TGTGCCAGCAGTTCCCTTCTTATAGCGGGAGGAGCCTACGAGCAGTACTTC.

The chain carries TRBV11-2 and TRBJ1-5; the D is unclear. The germline V and J ends were trimmed by 3 bases and 4 bases, with 13 bases remaining between them. The length of the CDR3 is 15 residues. Germline loops: CDR1 SGHAT, CDR2 FQNNGV. The CDR3 here is CASSLGGLANQPQHF. The CDR3 DNA follows: TGTGCCAGCAGCTTGGGAGGGTTAGCAAATCAGCCCCAGCATTTT.

The rearrangement joins TRBV5-1 to TRBJ1-1; TRBD1 matches 8 bases. The V and J ends lost 7 bases and 6 bases, in that order; junction bases with no gene match: 11. Looked up from germline, CDR1 is SGHRS and CDR2 is YFSETQ. This CDR3 is built from 14 residues. CDR3 coding DNA: TGCGCCAGCTCGCTGACAGGGGTTACTCCTGAAGCTTTCTTT. It yields the protein CASSLTGVTPEAFF.

The chain is built from TRBV7-9 and TRBJ2-5; 11 bases are a match to TRBD1. The CDR3 has 17 residues. Germline V gene sequence: CDR1 SEHNR, CDR2 FQNEAQ (reference sequence). V was pared by 2 bases and J by 3 bases, with 8 bases of the junction left unmatched. CDR3 sequence (DNA): TGTGCCAGCAGCTTATGGGGGACAGGGGGTGAGAAAGAGACCCAGTACTTC. It specifies CASSLWGTGGEKETQYF.

This CDR3 reads CASSESRVMGGADYGYTF. CDR3 coding DNA: TGTGCCAGCAGTGAATCTCGGGTTATGGGGGGCGCTGACTATGGCTACACCTTC. The chain links TRBV25-1 to TRBJ1-2, with D possibly being TRBD1 (6 bases). The germline V gene has CDR1 MGHDK and CDR2 SYGVNS. The CDR3 totals 18 residues. The germline V and J ends were trimmed by 1 base and 3 bases, with 21 bases remaining between them.

The rearrangement links TRBV4-1 to TRBJ2-1, with TRBD2 matching 7 bases. The CDR3 length is 14 residues. In germline, CDR1 is MGHRA, CDR2 YSYEKL. V was clipped by 2 bases and J by 4 bases; unmatched bases: 2. CDR3 region: CASSQLGGYNEQFF. CDR3 DNA sequence: TGCGCCAGCAGCCAACTGGGGGGGTACAATGAGCAGTTCTTC.

This chain joins TRBV5-1 and TRBJ2-1, with TRBD2 matching 7 bases. This CDR3 is 14 amino acids long. With 0 bases clipped from V and 7 bases from J, the junction kept 4 bases outside the gene matches. Germline CDR1 reads SGHRS; CDR2 reads YFSETQ. The DNA of the CDR3 is TGCGCCAGCAGCTTGGTGCTAGCGGAGAATGAGCAGTTCTTC. It encodes CASSLVLAENEQFF. The full variable domain, rest sourced from reference TRBV5-1 and TRBJ2-1, is KAGVTQTPRYLIKTRGQQVTLSCSPISGHRSVSWYQQTPGQGLQFLFEYFSETQRNKGNFPGRFSGRQFSNSRSEMNVSTLELGDSALYLCASSLVLAENEQFFGPGTRLTVL.

The CDR3 here is CASSLRREVGSTDTQYF. The CDR3 DNA is TGTGCCAGCAGCTTACGGCGGGAGGTCGGTAGCACAGATACGCAGTATTTT. V gene TRBV11-2 combines with J gene TRBJ2-3; 8 nucleotides agree with TRBD2. The V gene's germline CDR1 is SGHAT and CDR2 FQNNGV. The CDR3 has 17 residues. J lost 0 bases, V lost 2 bases, and 7 bases had no gene match.

The rearrangement joins TRBV27 to TRBJ2-5; D may be TRBD1 or TRBD2 (5 bases each). CDR1 is MNHEY, CDR2 SMNVEV, per germline (reference sequence). V lost 1 base and J 1 base, leaving 10 bases between the germline ends. The CDR3 is 15 amino acids. The CDR3 loop is CASSLYGGTQETQYF. The CDR3 coding sequence is TGTGCCAGCAGTTTATATGGGGGAACCCAAGAGACCCAGTACTTC.

The V and J genes are TRBV4-1 and TRBJ2-1; D may be TRBD1 (6 bases). Germline loops: CDR1 MGHRA, CDR2 YSYEKL. The CDR3 runs to 14 residues. Trimming took 2 bases from V and 6 from J, leaving 11 bases between them. The CDR3 DNA sequence: TGCGCCAGCAGCCAAACCAGGGGAATCAATGAGCAGTTCTTC. It encodes CASSQTRGINEQFF.

The V gene is TRBV5-1, the J gene TRBJ2-7, with 10 bases identical to TRBD1. Germline-derived CDR1 and CDR2 are SGHRS and YFSETQ. The CDR3 covers 14 residues. Losses at the gene ends were 4 bases for V and 4 bases for J; bases not matched to a gene: 5. CDR3 nucleotide sequence: TGCGCCAGCAGCCCCGGACAGGGGGTTTACGAGCAGTACTTC. Its translation: CASSPGQGVYEQYF.

This chain uses TRBV7-9 with TRBJ1-1; D is unresolved. This CDR3 is 12 amino acids long. V lost 1 base to trimming and J lost 6 bases, with 6 bases between them. CDR1 is SEHNR and CDR2 is FQNEAQ in the germline V gene (reference sequence). In DNA form, the CDR3 reads TGTGCCAGCAGCTTAGGGACGGCTGAAGCTTTCTTT. This translates into CASSLGTAEAFF. The variable domain in full, completed from reference TRBV7-9 and TRBJ1-1, reads DTGVSQNPRHKITKRGQNVTFRCDPISEHNRLYWYRQTLGQGPEFLTYFQNEAQLEKSRLLSDRFSAERPKGSFSTLEIQRTEQGDSAMYLCASSLGTAEAFFGQGTRLTVV.

This chain joins TRBV15 and TRBJ2-1; D might be TRBD2 (6 bases). Germline CDR1 and CDR2: LNHNV and YYDKDF (reference sequence). The CDR3 consists of 20 residues. V lost 2 bases and J lost 1, with 24 bases in between. The CDR3 is CATSRLAYSKSHNSYNEQFF. CDR3 coding DNA: TGTGCCACCAGCAGACTAGCGTATTCTAAAAGTCACAATTCCTACAATGAGCAGTTCTTC.

The chain couples TRBV5-6 to TRBJ2-5, with 9 bases matching TRBD1. The CDR3 totals 15 residues. CDR1 is SGHDT and CDR2 is YYEEEE in the germline V gene. The V gene end was trimmed by 4 bases and the J gene end by 4 bases; junction bases not matched to a gene: 8. CDR3 protein: CASSGGQGWRETQYF. The DNA for the CDR3 is TGTGCCAGCAGCGGCGGACAGGGGTGGAGAGAGACCCAGTACTTC.